A single TCR beta chain is shown here with its context. Its target is unknown. Thyroid ultrasound, orbital computed tomography, TRAb, serum thyroxine and clinical symptoms formed the basis of diagnosis. The V gene lost 2 bases and the J gene lost 8 bases, with 13 bases spanning the gap. CDR3 length: 15 residues. Per the germline V gene, CDR1 is SGHDN and CDR2 is FVKESK. The sample is drawn from a study of Graves' ophthalmopathy and Graves' hyperthyroidism. Study conclusions and caveats: The authors also found most expanded thyroid clonotypes above 0.001 frequency in blood. This model predicted ophthalmopathy progression (sensitivity around 71%, specificity around 72%).

As the template, RNA transcripts were used to amplify TCR beta CDR3 regions. First-round RT-PCR used HTBI primers; second-round multiplex PCR followed. TCRdb fed the multiplex PCR reads into MiXCR, producing one record per CDR3 protein. The sample holds around 1.1 million distinct CDR3 sequences, about two fifths seen once. The chain joins TRBV14 to TRBJ1-6; perhaps TRBD1 as D (5 bases). The TCR comes from an adult man with Graves' hyperthyroidism. Sequencing was carried out using peripheral blood or thyroid tissue (not recorded which). Here the CDR3 reads CASSQSRDAHSPLHF. For the CDR3, the DNA is TGTGCCAGCAGCCAATCCAGGGACGCCCATTCACCCCTCCACTTT.